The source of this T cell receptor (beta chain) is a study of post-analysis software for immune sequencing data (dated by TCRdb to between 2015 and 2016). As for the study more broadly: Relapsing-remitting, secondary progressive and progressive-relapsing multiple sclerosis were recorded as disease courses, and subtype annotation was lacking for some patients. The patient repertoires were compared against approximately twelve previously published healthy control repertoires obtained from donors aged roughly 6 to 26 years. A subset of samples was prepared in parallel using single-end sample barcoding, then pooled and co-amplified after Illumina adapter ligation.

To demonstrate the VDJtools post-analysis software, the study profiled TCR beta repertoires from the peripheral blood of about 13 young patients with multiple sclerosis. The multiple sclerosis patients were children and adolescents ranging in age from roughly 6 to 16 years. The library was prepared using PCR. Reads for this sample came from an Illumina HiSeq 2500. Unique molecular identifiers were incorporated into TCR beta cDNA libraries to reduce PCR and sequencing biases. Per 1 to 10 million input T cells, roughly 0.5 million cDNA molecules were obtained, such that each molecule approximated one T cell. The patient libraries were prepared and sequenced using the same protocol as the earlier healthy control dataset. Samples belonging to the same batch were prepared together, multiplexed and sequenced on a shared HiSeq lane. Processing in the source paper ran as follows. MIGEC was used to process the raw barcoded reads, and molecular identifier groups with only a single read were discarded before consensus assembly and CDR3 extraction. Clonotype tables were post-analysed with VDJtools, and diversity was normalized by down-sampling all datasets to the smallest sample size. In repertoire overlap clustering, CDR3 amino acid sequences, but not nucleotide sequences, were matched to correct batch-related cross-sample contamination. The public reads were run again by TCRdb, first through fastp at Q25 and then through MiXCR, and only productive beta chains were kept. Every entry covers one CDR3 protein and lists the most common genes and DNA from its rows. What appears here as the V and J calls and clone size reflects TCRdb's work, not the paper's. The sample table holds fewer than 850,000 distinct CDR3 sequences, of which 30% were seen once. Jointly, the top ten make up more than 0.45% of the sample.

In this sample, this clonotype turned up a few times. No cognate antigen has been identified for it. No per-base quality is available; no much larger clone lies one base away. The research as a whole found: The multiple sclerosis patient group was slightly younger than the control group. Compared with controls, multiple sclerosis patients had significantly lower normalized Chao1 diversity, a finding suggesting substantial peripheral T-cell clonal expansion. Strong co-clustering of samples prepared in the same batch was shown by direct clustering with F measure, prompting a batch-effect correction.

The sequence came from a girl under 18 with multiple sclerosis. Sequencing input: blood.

This receptor has the CDR3 CASSLDSGGSYNEQFF. The DNA sequence is TGTGCCAGCAGCCTAGATAGCGGGGGCTCCTACAATGAGCAGTTCTTC. This chain is built from TRBV3-1 and TRBJ2-1; a stretch of 9 junction bases matches TRBD2. CDR1 LGHDT and CDR2 YNNKEL are derived from the germline V gene (reference sequence). Counted from cysteine to phenylalanine, this CDR3 has 16 amino acids. The sequence is cut down to CDR3 DNA, 48 bases in frame from base 1. V lost 4 bases and J lost 0 bases, and the count of bases not matched to a germline gene is 4.